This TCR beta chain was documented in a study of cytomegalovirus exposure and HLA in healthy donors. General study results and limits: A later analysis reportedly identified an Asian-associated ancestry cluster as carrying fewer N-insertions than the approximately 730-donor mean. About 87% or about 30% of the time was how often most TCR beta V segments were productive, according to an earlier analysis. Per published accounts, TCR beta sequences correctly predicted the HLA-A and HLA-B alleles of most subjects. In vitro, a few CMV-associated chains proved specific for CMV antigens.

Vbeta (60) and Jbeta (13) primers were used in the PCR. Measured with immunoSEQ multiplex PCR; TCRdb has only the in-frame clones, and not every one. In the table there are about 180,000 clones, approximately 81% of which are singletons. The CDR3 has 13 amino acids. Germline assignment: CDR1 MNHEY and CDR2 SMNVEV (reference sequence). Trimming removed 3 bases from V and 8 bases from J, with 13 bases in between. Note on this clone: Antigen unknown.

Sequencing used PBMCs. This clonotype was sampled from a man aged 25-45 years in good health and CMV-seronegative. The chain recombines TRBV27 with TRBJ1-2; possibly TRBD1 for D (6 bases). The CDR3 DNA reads TGTGCCAGCAGTTTGAGCAGGGGTAACGGCTACACCTTC. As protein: CASSLSRGNGYTF.